This T cell receptor beta chain emerged from a study of shared clonotypes between healthy human individuals (dated by TCRdb to the early 2020s). Broadly, across the study: Three men and a couple of women, aged 18 to 49 years, made up the cohort. For each donor, CD4 naive and CD4 memory were each given three plates, CD8 naive was given two plates, and CD8 memory was given one plate. To estimate repertoire size and how much clonotypes are shared between individuals, the study performed deep sequencing of blood TCR repertoires from roughly five healthy adults. To increase sequencing depth and limit assay-specific biases, different laboratories used diverse techniques to prepare libraries and sequence TCR repertoires. Leukapheresis yielded between about 0.94 and 9.5 billion PBMCs per donor. Overall study results and their limits: Incomplete sequencing was indicated by rarefaction of sorted-subset datasets, despite the large sequencing depth. Only blood was sampled, and tissue TCR repertoires likely differ from those in blood. Sharing across four donors was observed for 4.5% to 6.5% of naive CD4, over 3% of naive CD8, about 2.5% of memory CD4, and around 0.44% of memory CD8 clonotypes. Because the study included a small number of donors, the genetic and exposure-history diversity represented was limited. Naive subsets generally had larger estimated clonotype richness than memory subsets did. Based on pairwise subsampling, the degree of clonotype sharing among donors was expected to be affected by sequencing depth. Compared with non-shared clonotypes, clonotypes shared by all four sorted-subset donors had higher generation probabilities.

Concerning this clone itself: Its antigen target is currently unknown. Base qualities are not provided; no much larger clone lies one nucleotide away.

Counted from cysteine to phenylalanine, this CDR3 has 15 amino acids. Kept here is only the CDR3 DNA, which spans 45 bases and is read in frame from base 1. CDR1 and CDR2 were assigned from the germline V gene as MNHEY and SVGAGI. V ends up 3 bases short and J 3 bases short, with an unmatched junction base count of 7. The donors were healthy, HIV-negative adults with no recently reported acute infections or vaccinations. Every donor was a Caucasian adult living in Nashville, Tennessee, USA. CD4+ T cells were enriched by magnetic negative selection, after which naive cells were positively selected on CD45RA and the negative fraction was taken as the memory subset. After blood collection by leukapheresis, PBMCs were isolated using Ficoll-Histopaque density gradient centrifugation and then cryopreserved in the vapor phase of liquid nitrogen. Purity and quantity of every magnetically sorted T cell population were checked by analytical flow cytometry. Genomic DNA was isolated from each sorted fraction and quantified by UV absorbance on a Nanodrop 2000c.

Using the deep immunoSEQ assay, TCR CDR3 regions were amplified from genomic DNA by multiplex PCR. Extracted genomic DNA from each cell subset was spread evenly across all wells of several immunoSEQ 96-well plates, with each plate serving as a replicate. For sorted subsets, approximately 190 ng genomic DNA, equal to 30,000 to 35,000 T cell genomes, was loaded into each replicate PCR. The purified libraries were quantified using a Qubit 3.0 fluorometer, sized with a Bioanalyzer 2100, and then quantified again using the KAPA Library Quantification kit. A separate single-read 150-cycle Illumina NextSeq 550 flow cell was used to sequence each immunoSEQ 96-well plate. The study's processing was this. The immunoSEQ output contained only junctional sequences without quality scores, so filtering could not match that applied to full-length reads. To assign V/J genes and CDR3, sequences were annotated against IMGT germline references using PyIR, a Python wrapper for IgBLAST v1.9. Reads were filtered out if the reads had weak V/J assignments (E-value above 1e-6), no CDR3, stop codons, out-of-frame junctions, or ambiguous translated residues. V3J clonotypes were defined by identical inferred V gene, J gene, and CDR3 amino acid sequence. Percentage overlap between repertoires was computed as shared unique clonotypes divided by the size of the smaller repertoire. Repertoire richness was assessed with RTK rarefaction, the Chao1 estimator, and Recon v2.1 estimates of unobserved clonotypes. For all TCRbeta clonotypes obtained by the gDNA method from a handful of donors, generation probabilities were computed with OLGA. TCRdb mirrors the immuneACCESS table, restricted to in-frame sequences. Some clones are absent from its copies; in checked studies, under half trace to an unresolved V gene, and the reason for the others is unknown. The V and J calls and clone size are taken from that table; D and trimming were inferred from the DNA. The sample data list 1.4 million to 1.5 million clones, and more than 95% of these were observed just once. The ten biggest clones cover roughly 1.2% of the sample.

The rearrangement joined TRBV6-5 to TRBJ2-7, with TRBD1 identical over 8 junction bases. Sequencing was done on a sample of naive CD4+ T cells sorted from blood. According to the study, the label for this sample's cell subset or site signals: CD45RA+ positively selected. The TCR sequence derives from a man aged 25-40 years in good health. The nucleotide sequence reads as follows: TGTGCCAGCAGTTATTTACCGACAGGGGTCTACGAGCAGTACTTC. Its coded protein is CASSYLPTGVYEQYF.